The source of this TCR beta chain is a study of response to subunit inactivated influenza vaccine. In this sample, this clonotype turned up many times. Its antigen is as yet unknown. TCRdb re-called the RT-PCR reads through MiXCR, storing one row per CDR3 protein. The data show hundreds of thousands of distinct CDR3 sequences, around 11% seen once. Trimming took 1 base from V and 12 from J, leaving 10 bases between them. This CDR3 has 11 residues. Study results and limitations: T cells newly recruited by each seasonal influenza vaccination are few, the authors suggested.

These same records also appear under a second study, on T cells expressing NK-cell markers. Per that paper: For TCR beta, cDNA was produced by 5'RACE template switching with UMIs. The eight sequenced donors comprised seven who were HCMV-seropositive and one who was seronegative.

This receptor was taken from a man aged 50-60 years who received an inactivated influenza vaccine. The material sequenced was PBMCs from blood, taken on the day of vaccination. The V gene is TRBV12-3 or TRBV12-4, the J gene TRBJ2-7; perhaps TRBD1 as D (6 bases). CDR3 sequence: CASSLGDTGYF. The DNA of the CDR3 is TGTGCCAGCAGTTTAGGGGACACGGGGTACTTC.